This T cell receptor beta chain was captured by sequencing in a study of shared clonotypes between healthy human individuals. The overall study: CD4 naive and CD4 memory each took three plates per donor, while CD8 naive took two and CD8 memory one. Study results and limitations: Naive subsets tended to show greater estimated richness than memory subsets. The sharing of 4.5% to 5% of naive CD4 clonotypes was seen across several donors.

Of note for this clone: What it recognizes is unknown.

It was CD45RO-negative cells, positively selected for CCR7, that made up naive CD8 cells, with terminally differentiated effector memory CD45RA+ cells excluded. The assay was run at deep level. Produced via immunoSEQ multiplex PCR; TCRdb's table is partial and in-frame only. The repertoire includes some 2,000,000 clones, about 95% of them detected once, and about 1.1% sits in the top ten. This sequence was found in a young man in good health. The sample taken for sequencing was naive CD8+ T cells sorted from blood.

CDR3 protein: CATSQITGAAGYTF. CDR3 bases: TGTGCCACCAGCCAAATCACCGGGGCGGCTGGCTACACCTTC. This chain joins TRBV15 and TRBJ1-2; D is perhaps TRBD1 (5 bases). The length of the CDR3 is 14 residues. Trimming took 5 bases from V and 7 from J, leaving 17 bases between them. Looked up from germline, CDR1 is LNHNV and CDR2 is YYDKDF (reference sequence).